These 17 T cell receptor beta chains came from one sample sequenced in a study of T cell responses to AZD1222 COVID-19 vaccine (dated by TCRdb to the early 2020s). Reading the label with the study, this specimen's time point is: about 28 days (+/-7) after the second vaccine dose. The treatment or condition label on this specimen signifies: meningococcal conjugate vaccine given as trial control. The library was produced with the immunoSEQ multiplex PCR assay. TCRdb provides this immuneACCESS table in a form limited to in-frame rearrangements. Some clones are lacking; in checked studies, under half of them reflect an unresolved V gene, and why the rest are absent is not known. This sample gives 120,000 to 150,000 clones in total; roughly 87% of them show up just once. Roughly 5.2% of the sample rests with the top ten. This specimen was peripheral blood, taken 28 days after the second dose of the MenACWY control vaccine. These receptors were collected from an adult who received the MenACWY meningococcal vaccine as a control.

This clone was seen at least ten times. The identical CDR3 is also encoded by other nucleotide sequences in the sample. The CDR3, as DNA: TGTGCCAGCAGTTTATCTGGTGGAAACTATGGCTACACCTTC. Its protein is CASSLSGGNYGYTF. The chain uses TRBV27 and TRBJ1-2, with D unresolved. The germline V gene encodes CDR1 MNHEY and CDR2 SMNVEV (reference sequence). The CDR3 length is 14 residues. Trimming took off 0 bases at V and 2 bases at J, with 7 bases between the two ends.

The chain carries TRBV7-9 and TRBJ2-7; unclear D gene. This CDR3 has 12 amino acids. V was trimmed by 3 bases and J by 2 bases, leaving 5 bases between them. Germline V lookup: CDR1 SEHNR, CDR2 FQNEAQ (reference sequence). CDR3 sequence reads: CASSFAAYEQYF. As DNA, the CDR3 is TGTGCCAGCAGCTTCGCTGCCTACGAGCAGTACTTC.

The chain employs TRBV6-5 and TRBJ1-1, with D uncertain. This CDR3 comprises 13 residues. Trimming pared 1 base from V and 1 base from J, leaving 4 bases between. Germline V lookup: CDR1 MNHEY, CDR2 SVGAGI. The CDR3 DNA reads as TGTGCCAGCAGTTACTATGGGAACACTGAAGCTTTCTTT. Translation: CASSYYGNTEAFF.

The genes are TRBV29-1 and TRBJ2-1, with TRBD2 matching over 9 bases. CDR3 length: 17 amino acids. The junction had 10 bases not matched to a gene; V was cut back by 4 bases and J by 0 bases. CDR1 is SQVTM and CDR2 is ANQGSEA in the germline V gene. The CDR3 bases are TGCAGCGTTGGGGGTCCGACTAGCGGAACCTCCTACAATGAGCAGTTCTTC. Translating it yields CSVGGPTSGTSYNEQFF.

The chain combines TRBV7-2 with TRBJ2-5; possibly TRBD2 for D (7 bases). This CDR3 is built from 16 residues. The V end was cut by 1 base, the J end by 3 bases, with 15 bases between. CDR1 is SGHTA and CDR2 is FQGNSA in the germline V gene. The CDR3 DNA reads as TGTGCCAGCAGCTTAGGAATGGGGGCGGGAGAAGAGACCCAGTACTTC. It specifies CASSLGMGAGEETQYF.

The J gene is TRBJ2-1, the V gene TRBV7-9, with 10 bases fitting TRBD2. J gave up 9 bases and V 5 bases, and 10 bases lay outside the gene matches. CDR3 size: 15 residues. Germline-derived CDR1 and CDR2 are SEHNR and FQNEAQ (reference sequence). The chain's CDR3 is CASSLRTSGEGEQFF. As DNA, the CDR3 is TGTGCCAGCAGCCTTAGGACTAGCGGTGAAGGTGAGCAGTTCTTC.

The chain is built from TRBV9 and TRBJ2-1, with 9 bases fitting TRBD1. This CDR3 contains 14 residues. The trim removed 3 bases at V and 4 bases at J, leaving 2 bases unmatched. Per the germline V gene, CDR1 is SGDLS and CDR2 is YYNGEE. The CDR3 sequence is CASSDRGQYNEQFF. As DNA, the CDR3 is TGTGCCAGCAGCGACAGGGGGCAATACAATGAGCAGTTCTTC.

The gene calls are TRBV15 and TRBJ2-1, with D possibly being TRBD1 or TRBD2 (6 bases each). Germline V gene sequence: CDR1 LNHNV, CDR2 YYDKDF (reference sequence). This CDR3 comprises 16 residues. The V gene lost 0 bases and the J gene lost 8 bases, with 17 bases spanning the gap. CDR3 coding DNA: TGTGCCACCAGCAGAGATAAGGCCCCCGGGGGCGATGAGCAGTTCTTC. Translating it yields CATSRDKAPGGDEQFF. The full variable domain, in which reference TRBV15 and TRBJ2-1 provide the parts outside the CDR3, is DAMVIQNPRYQVTQFGKPVTLSCSQTLNHNVMYWYQQKSSQAPKLLFHYYDKDFNNEADTPDNFQSRRPNTSFCFLDIRSPGLGDTAMYLCATSRDKAPGGDEQFFGPGTRLTVL.

This chain's CDR3 is CASSLQYEKLFF. CDR3 nucleotides: TGTGCCAGCAGTTTACAGTATGAAAAACTGTTTTTT. V usage is TRBV12-3 or TRBV12-4 and J usage is TRBJ1-4; D ambiguous. CDR3 length equals 12 residues. V lost 2 bases and J lost 6, with 4 bases in between.

V is TRBV6-5 and J is TRBJ1-4; D possibly corresponds to TRBD1 (6 bases). The CDR3 is made up of 15 amino acids. Deletions cut 2 bases from V and 0 bases from J, with 7 bases between. Germline V gene sequence: CDR1 MNHEY, CDR2 SVGAGI. Written as DNA, the CDR3 is TGTGCCAGCAGTTACAGGGACACAACTAATGAAAAACTGTTTTTT. Translating it yields CASSYRDTTNEKLFF.

The rearrangement links TRBV6-5 to TRBJ2-1; D perhaps matches TRBD2 (6 bases). The ends were cut back, 6 bases at V and 6 bases at J, with 18 bases in the middle. Germline V gene data show CDR1 as MNHEY and CDR2 as SVGAGI. This CDR3 contains 15 residues. The CDR3: CASRTEGTPPNEQFF. The CDR3 nucleotides are TGTGCCAGCAGGACGGAGGGAACCCCCCCCAATGAGCAGTTCTTC.

V is TRBV4-3 and J is TRBJ2-2; D is ambiguous. Germline V CDR1 and CDR2: LGHNA, YSLEER. Trimming stripped 3 bases from V and 4 bases from J, with 9 bases between. The CDR3 runs 14 residues. Here the CDR3 reads CASSQGSLTGELFF. The DNA for the CDR3 is TGCGCCAGCAGCCAGGGGTCCCTCACCGGGGAGCTGTTTTTT.

This rearrangement joins TRBV5-4 to TRBJ2-7; 7 bases fit TRBD1. Trimming removed 3 bases from V and 7 bases from J; junction bases left unmatched: 7. This CDR3 contains 13 residues. Per the germline V gene, CDR1 is SGHNT and CDR2 is YYREEE (reference sequence). In DNA, the CDR3 is TGTGCCAGCAGCTCCCGGACAGGTTATGAGCAGTACTTC. As protein: CASSSRTGYEQYF.

This chain uses TRBV25-1 with TRBJ2-1; D not resolved. CDR3 length equals 11 residues. The V gene lost 2 bases and the J gene lost 6 bases, with 2 bases spanning the gap. Germline assignment: CDR1 MGHDK and CDR2 SYGVNS. The DNA of the CDR3 is TGTGCCAGCAGTGAACGCAATGAGCAGTTCTTC. Translation: CASSERNEQFF.

V is TRBV5-1 and J is TRBJ2-6; 8 nucleotides agree with TRBD1. V lost 3 bases, J lost 1 base, and 9 bases stayed unmatched. Germline V gives CDR1 SGHRS, CDR2 YFSETQ. This CDR3 contains 18 residues. CDR3 bases: TGCGCCAGCAGCTGGACAGGGTTGGCCGCGTCTGGGGCCAACGTCCTGACTTTC. This encodes CASSWTGLAASGANVLTF.

The CDR3, as DNA: TGTGCCAGCAGCATATCGGGGGCCGGGACAGCTTACTACAATGAGCAGTTCTTC. It yields the protein CASSISGAGTAYYNEQFF. The J gene is TRBJ2-1, the V gene TRBV7-2, with D perhaps matching TRBD1 (7 bases). The germline V and J ends were trimmed by 5 bases and 3 bases, with 23 bases remaining between them. The germline V gene has CDR1 SGHTA and CDR2 FQGNSA. There are 18 residues in the CDR3.

This chain uses TRBV7-2 with TRBJ2-1; 8 bases are a match to TRBD2. The CDR3 contains 15 residues. Losses at the gene ends were 3 bases for V and 2 bases for J; bases not matched to a gene: 3. Germline CDR1 reads SGHTA; CDR2 reads FQGNSA. The CDR3 sequence is CASSFGLAPYNEQFF. CDR3 coding DNA: TGTGCCAGCAGCTTCGGACTAGCCCCCTACAATGAGCAGTTCTTC.